The 22 T cell receptor beta chains below all came from one sample that was sequenced in a study of T cells in tumors after PD-1 blockade. Clones were read by immunoSEQ multiplex PCR, and TCRdb kept only the in-frame ones, dropping some. In the table there are tens of thousands of clones, around 78% of which are singletons. The input for sequencing was PBMCs, taken before anti-PD-1 treatment. Receptor source: a human donor with basal cell carcinoma.

This clone was detected only a few times. The rearrangement links TRBV9 to TRBJ2-5; a possible D gene is TRBD2 (6 bases). The ends were cut back, 3 bases at V and 4 bases at J, with 28 bases in the middle. Germline-derived CDR1 and CDR2 are SGDLS and YYNGEE. The CDR3 extends over 19 amino acids. In nucleotides, the CDR3 is TGTGCCAGCAGCGCGAGCCGGACCGGGAGCCGCTCCCTAGGAGAGACCCAGTACTTC. It codes for CASSASRTGSRSLGETQYF.

V is TRBV9 and J is TRBJ2-3; tentative D call: TRBD2 (5 bases). CDR3 length equals 14 residues. CDR1 is SGDLS and CDR2 is YYNGEE in the germline V gene. V was pared by 2 bases and J by 3 bases, with 10 bases between. CDR3 sequence reads: CASSVNSGTDTQYF. The CDR3 DNA sequence: TGTGCCAGCAGCGTCAACAGCGGAACAGATACGCAGTATTTT.

The chain employs TRBV5-8 and TRBJ2-3; 13 nucleotides align to TRBD2. The CDR3 sequence is 16 residues long. The germline V gene has CDR1 SGHTS and CDR2 YDEGEE. With V trimmed by 0 bases and J by 3 bases, 1 base remained unmatched. Written as DNA, the CDR3 is TGTGCCAGCAGCTTGGGGACTAGCGGGGGTACAGATACGCAGTATTTT. Its protein product is CASSLGTSGGTDTQYF.

J is TRBJ1-1 and V is TRBV6-1; TRBD1 matches at 7 bases. V shed 9 bases, J shed 6 bases, and the junction held 10 bases outside the gene matches. CDR1 is MNHNS and CDR2 is SASEGT in the germline V gene. The CDR3 runs to 13 residues. The CDR3 bases are TGTGCCAGTGGGACAGCTCAGGGCCCTGAAGCTTTCTTT. This codes for CASGTAQGPEAFF.

V is TRBV11-3 and J is TRBJ2-7; TRBD1 agrees at 7 bases. V shed 3 bases, J shed 5 bases, and the junction held 10 bases outside the gene matches. Germline V gene lookup returns CDR1 SGHNT and CDR2 YENEEA. The CDR3 runs to 15 residues. CDR3 coding DNA: TGTGCCAGCAGCTTGCCGGGACAGTTGGTCCACGAGCAGTACTTC. As protein: CASSLPGQLVHEQYF.

The chain combines TRBV5-6 with TRBJ2-3, with D possibly TRBD2 on 6 matching bases. Trimming cost V 3 bases and J 14 bases, with 19 bases left between them. This CDR3 is 13 amino acids long. Germline V gene sequence: CDR1 SGHDT, CDR2 YYEEEE. The CDR3 loop reads CASSSVGGKDLYF. In DNA, the CDR3 is TGTGCCAGCAGCTCCGTTGGGGGGAAGGATCTGTATTTT.

This chain joins TRBV7-2 and TRBJ2-7; TRBD2 aligns across 10 bases. V shed 3 bases and J 6 bases; nucleotides not matched to a gene: 5. The CDR3 spans 14 residues. Germline V gene data show CDR1 as SGHTA and CDR2 as FQGNSA. This CDR3 is CASSFSGGTGEQYF. The CDR3 coding sequence is TGTGCCAGCAGCTTTAGCGGGGGGACGGGCGAGCAGTACTTC.

The chain employs TRBV19 and TRBJ2-5, with a weak D call TRBD1 (6 bases). Looked up from germline, CDR1 is LNHDA and CDR2 is SQIVND (reference sequence). The CDR3 sequence is 12 residues long. Deletions cut 1 base from V and 7 bases from J, with 7 bases between. CDR3 in amino acids: CASSIVGGTQYF. The CDR3 DNA follows: TGTGCCAGTAGTATAGTAGGGGGGACCCAGTACTTC. Supplemented by reference TRBV19 and TRBJ2-5, the full variable domain reads DGGITQSPKYLFRKEGQNVTLSCEQNLNHDAMYWYRQDPGQGLRLIYYSQIVNDFQKGDIAEGYSVSREKKESFPLTVTSAQKNPTAFYLCASSIVGGTQYFGPGTRLLVL.

The chain links TRBV7-9 to TRBJ2-3, with 12 positions matching TRBD2. The J segment lost 0 bases and the V segment lost 5 bases, leaving 9 bases of the junction unmatched. The CDR3 sequence is 18 residues long. CDR1 and CDR2 from the germline V gene are SEHNR and FQNEAQ (reference sequence). In DNA form, the CDR3 reads TGTGCCAGCAGCGACCCGGGTCTAGCGGGGGGGAGCACAGATACGCAGTATTTT. It yields the protein CASSDPGLAGGSTDTQYF. Based on the CDR3 plus reference TRBV7-9 and TRBJ2-3, the full variable domain is DTGVSQNPRHKITKRGQNVTFRCDPISEHNRLYWYRQTLGQGPEFLTYFQNEAQLEKSRLLSDRFSAERPKGSFSTLEIQRTEQGDSAMYLCASSDPGLAGGSTDTQYFGPGTRLTVL.

The rearrangement joins TRBV30 to TRBJ1-2; TRBD1 is a possible D gene (5 bases). The CDR3 length is 12 residues. The germline V gene has CDR1 GTSNPN and CDR2 SVGIG (reference sequence). Trimming left V 5 bases short and J 7 bases short, with 14 bases between. CDR3 nucleotides: TGTGCCTGGGGTCGACAGCGCTCTGGCTACACCTTC. Its protein product is CAWGRQRSGYTF.

The chain has TRBV7-3 and TRBJ2-2; D is ambiguous. Per the germline V gene, CDR1 is SGHTA and CDR2 is FQGTGA. Trimming removed 5 bases from V and 2 bases from J, with 6 bases in between. This CDR3 comprises 13 residues. The CDR3 reads CASSLSNTGELFF. CDR3 coding DNA: TGTGCCAGCAGCCTTTCAAACACCGGGGAGCTGTTTTTT.

This clone appeared a single time. The chain is built from TRBV19 and TRBJ1-2, with 7 bases fitting TRBD1. CDR3 length: 15 residues. Germline V CDR1 and CDR2: LNHDA, SQIVND (reference sequence). The V gene end was trimmed by 3 bases and the J gene end by 7 bases; junction bases not matched to a gene: 11. CDR3 loop: CASSIWGQIDSGYTF. The CDR3 nucleotides read TGTGCCAGTAGTATCTGGGGACAGATTGATAGTGGCTACACCTTC.

The chain recombines TRBV25-1 with TRBJ1-1; 7 bases line up with TRBD1. Germline V CDR1 and CDR2: MGHDK, SYGVNS. V shed 7 bases, J shed 3 bases, and the junction held 8 bases outside the gene matches. The CDR3 spans 14 residues. Written as DNA, the CDR3 is TGTGCCAGCACACCGACAGGGAGGGACACTGAAGCTTTCTTT. This gives the protein CASTPTGRDTEAFF. The whole variable domain, remainder taken from reference TRBV25-1 and TRBJ1-1, is EADIYQTPRYLVIGTGKKITLECSQTMGHDKMYWYQQDPGMELHLIHYSYGVNSTEKGDLSSESTVSRIRTEHFPLTLESARPSHTSQYLCASTPTGRDTEAFFGQGTRLTVV.

This sequence joins TRBV24-1 and TRBJ2-1, with 8 bases that match TRBD2. CDR3 size: 20 residues. The germline V gene encodes CDR1 KGHDR and CDR2 SFDVKD. Germline trimming cut 4 bases from V and 7 bases from J; bases unmatched to any gene: 23. For the CDR3, the DNA is TGTGCCACCAGTGACCCTGCCGGGACTAGAATGAGGGGGGGTGGTAATGAGCAGTTCTTC. Its protein is CATSDPAGTRMRGGGNEQFF.

The chain employs TRBV7-9 and TRBJ1-2; D ambiguous. Germline-derived CDR1 and CDR2 are SEHNR and FQNEAQ (reference sequence). The CDR3 covers 15 residues. V was trimmed by 2 bases and J by 1 base, leaving 11 bases between them. For the CDR3, the DNA is TGTGCCAGCAGCTTAAGGGAGCCCCTTAACTATGGCTACACCTTC. This sequence encodes CASSLREPLNYGYTF. The variable domain in full, completed from reference TRBV7-9 and TRBJ1-2, reads DTGVSQNPRHKITKRGQNVTFRCDPISEHNRLYWYRQTLGQGPEFLTYFQNEAQLEKSRLLSDRFSAERPKGSFSTLEIQRTEQGDSAMYLCASSLREPLNYGYTFGSGTRLTVV.

The J gene is TRBJ2-5, the V gene TRBV5-4; weak D call: TRBD2 (5 bases). The CDR3 runs 13 residues. Germline loops: CDR1 SGHNT, CDR2 YYREEE (reference sequence). Trimming cost V 0 bases and J 5 bases, with 8 bases left between them. CDR3 protein: CASSLEGGETQYF. In DNA form, the CDR3 reads TGTGCCAGCAGCTTGGAGGGCGGGGAGACCCAGTACTTC.

The chain has TRBV7-9 and TRBJ2-1, with 9 bases lining up with TRBD2. This CDR3 region has 16 residues. Germline CDR1 reads SEHNR; CDR2 reads FQNEAQ (reference sequence). J gave up 7 bases and V 5 bases, and 12 bases lay outside the gene matches. CDR3 DNA: TGTGCCAGCAGCGGGAATGGGGGACTAGCAACGAATGAGCAGTTCTTC. The encoded protein is CASSGNGGLATNEQFF. Together with reference TRBV7-9 and TRBJ2-1, the CDR3 gives the full variable domain: DTGVSQNPRHKITKRGQNVTFRCDPISEHNRLYWYRQTLGQGPEFLTYFQNEAQLEKSRLLSDRFSAERPKGSFSTLEIQRTEQGDSAMYLCASSGNGGLATNEQFFGPGTRLTVL.

The chain is built from TRBV6-2 or TRBV6-3 and TRBJ2-7; a weak D match, TRBD2 (6 bases). Germline V gene sequence: CDR1 MNHEY, CDR2 SVGEGT. Trimming took 4 bases from V and 3 from J, leaving 13 bases between them. The CDR3 consists of 14 residues. DNA of the CDR3: TGTGCCAGCAGTTCCCCCGGCGGGGTCTACGAGCAGTACTTC. Translating gives CASSSPGGVYEQYF.

The J gene is TRBJ2-5, the V gene TRBV7-6, with TRBD2 as a possible D gene (5 bases). V lost 4 bases, J lost 2 bases, and 14 bases lay in between. Germline V CDR1 and CDR2: SGHVS, FNYEAQ. The CDR3 sequence is 15 residues long. The CDR3 sequence: CASSSIFGVQETQYF. CDR3 sequence (DNA): TGTGCCAGCAGCTCAATTTTCGGGGTACAAGAGACCCAGTACTTC.

The chain employs TRBV6-5 and TRBJ2-1; D perhaps matches TRBD2 (5 bases). The CDR3 covers 16 residues. Germline CDR1 reads MNHEY; CDR2 reads SVGAGI. Trimming pared 0 bases from V and 1 base from J, leaving 10 bases between. In nucleotides, the CDR3 is TGTGCCAGCAGTTACTCGAGGGCAGATTCCTACAATGAGCAGTTCTTC. This gives the protein CASSYSRADSYNEQFF.

The gene calls are TRBV5-6 and TRBJ2-7, with TRBD1 matching over 9 bases. The J segment lost 1 base and the V segment lost 3 bases, leaving 11 bases of the junction unmatched. Germline lookup yields CDR1 SGHDT and CDR2 YYEEEE. The CDR3 contains 17 residues. The CDR3 region is CASSWTLGDRASYEQYF. The CDR3 nucleotides are TGTGCCAGCAGCTGGACCCTGGGGGACAGGGCGTCCTACGAGCAGTACTTC.

This clone counts as medium-sized (0.01 to 0.1%). The same CDR3 can be traced to other DNA sequences in this sample. The chain links TRBV9 to TRBJ2-7, with TRBD2 identical over 11 bases. The CDR3 sequence is 15 residues long. V shed 3 bases, J shed 3 bases, and the junction held 5 bases outside the gene matches. The V gene's germline CDR1 is SGDLS and CDR2 YYNGEE. The CDR3 nucleotides read TGTGCCAGCAGCGCAGCCGGGACTAGCGGCTACGAGCAGTACTTC. It specifies CASSAAGTSGYEQYF.